The next 6 T cell receptor beta chains were all read from a single sample in a study of T cells expressing NK-cell markers (dated by TCRdb to the early 2020s). Library method: 5' RACE. Instrument used: Illumina HiSeq 2000. After the reads were reprocessed by TCRdb, one entry was made per CDR3 protein sequence, with no DNA. The table kept for this sample lists some 340,000 distinct CDR3 sequences. The leading ten clones occupy 4% to 6.5% of the sample. What was sequenced was blood T cells: a sorted CD56 or NKG2C T cell subset, CD4+ or CD8+ T cells, or bulk PBMC T cells (not recorded which). These receptors were obtained from a man aged 18-69 years in good health.

The gene calls are TRBV5-1 and TRBJ1-1; TCRdb selects TRBD1, and the lack of DNA leaves this call unchecked. The length of the CDR3 is 15 residues. Germline V gene sequence: CDR1 SGHRS, CDR2 YFSETQ. This CDR3 is CASSFLDSLNTEAFF.

The rearrangement uses TRBV7-2 and TRBJ2-5. There are 13 residues in the CDR3. Germline V CDR1 and CDR2: SGHTA, FQGNSA. This CDR3 is CASSLAYVETQYF. Supplemented by reference TRBV7-2 and TRBJ2-5, the full variable domain reads GAGVSQSPSNKVTEKGKDVELRCDPISGHTALYWYRQSLGQGLEFLIYFQGNSAPDKSGLPSDRFSAERTGGSVSTLTIQRTQQEDSAVYLCASSLAYVETQYFGPGTRLLVL.

CDR3 loop: CAITQGANTEAFF. The gene calls are TRBV10-3 and TRBJ1-1; the D call of TRBD1 rests on TCRdb alone, since no DNA is present to check it. The CDR3 is 13 residues long. Germline V lookup: CDR1 ENHRY, CDR2 SYGVKD.

CDR3 residues: CASSLLPGAASHGELFF. This chain joins TRBV6-4 and TRBJ2-2; TCRdb returns TRBD1, unconfirmable since there is no DNA. Germline loops: CDR1 MRHNA, CDR2 SNTAGT. This CDR3 contains 17 residues.

The rearrangement joins TRBV28 to TRBJ2-3. Per the germline V gene, CDR1 is MDHEN and CDR2 is SYDVKM. The CDR3 spans 14 residues. The CDR3 loop is CASSLGLGKDTQYF.

This chain uses TRBV11-2 with TRBJ2-6; TCRdb's assignment of TRBD2 cannot be checked, as there is no DNA. The CDR3 sequence is 20 residues long. The V gene's germline CDR1 is SGHAT and CDR2 FQNNGV. The CDR3 region is CASSLGLAGGIVSGANVLTF.